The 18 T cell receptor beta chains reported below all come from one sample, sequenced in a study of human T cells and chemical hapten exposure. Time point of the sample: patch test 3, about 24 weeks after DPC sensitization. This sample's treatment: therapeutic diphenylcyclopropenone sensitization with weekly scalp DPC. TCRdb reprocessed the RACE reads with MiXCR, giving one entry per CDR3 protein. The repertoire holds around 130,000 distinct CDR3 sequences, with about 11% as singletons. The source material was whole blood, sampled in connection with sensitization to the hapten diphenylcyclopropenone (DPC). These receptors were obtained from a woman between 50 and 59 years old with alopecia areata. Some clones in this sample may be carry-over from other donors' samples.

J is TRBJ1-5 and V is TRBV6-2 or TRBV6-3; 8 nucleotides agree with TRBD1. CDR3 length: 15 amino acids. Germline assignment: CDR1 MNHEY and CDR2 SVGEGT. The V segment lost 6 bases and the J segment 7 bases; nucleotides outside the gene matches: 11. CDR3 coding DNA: TGTGCCAGCAGAAAGACCTGGACAGGGAACCAGCCCCAGCATTTT. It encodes CASRKTWTGNQPQHF.

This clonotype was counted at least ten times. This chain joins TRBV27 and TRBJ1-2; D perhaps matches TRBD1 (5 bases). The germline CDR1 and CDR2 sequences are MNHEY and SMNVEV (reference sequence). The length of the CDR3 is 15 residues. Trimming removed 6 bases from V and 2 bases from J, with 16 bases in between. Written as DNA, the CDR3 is TGTGCCAGCAGACCCACAGGATCTCCCAACTATGGCTACACCTTC. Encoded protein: CASRPTGSPNYGYTF.

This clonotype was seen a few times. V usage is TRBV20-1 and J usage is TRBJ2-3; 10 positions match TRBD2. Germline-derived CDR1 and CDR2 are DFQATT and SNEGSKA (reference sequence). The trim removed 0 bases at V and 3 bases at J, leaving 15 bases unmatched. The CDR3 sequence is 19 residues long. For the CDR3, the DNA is TGCAGTGCTAGAGAGGTCCTACCTAAAGCGGGAGGGGTGACAGATACGCAGTATTTT. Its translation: CSAREVLPKAGGVTDTQYF.

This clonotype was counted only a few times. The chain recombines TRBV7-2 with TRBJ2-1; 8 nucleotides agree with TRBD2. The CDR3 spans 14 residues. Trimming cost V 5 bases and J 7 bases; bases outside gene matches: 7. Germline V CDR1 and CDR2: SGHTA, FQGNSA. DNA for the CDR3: TGTGCCAGCAGCCGACTGGGACTAGGGAATGAGCAGTTCTTC. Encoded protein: CASSRLGLGNEQFF.

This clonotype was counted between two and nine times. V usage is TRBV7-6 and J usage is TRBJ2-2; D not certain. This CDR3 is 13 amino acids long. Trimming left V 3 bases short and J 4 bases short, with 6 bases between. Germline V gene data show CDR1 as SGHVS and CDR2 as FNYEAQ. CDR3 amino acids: CASSFSGTGELFF. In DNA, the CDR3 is TGTGCCAGCAGCTTCAGTGGCACCGGGGAGCTGTTTTTT.

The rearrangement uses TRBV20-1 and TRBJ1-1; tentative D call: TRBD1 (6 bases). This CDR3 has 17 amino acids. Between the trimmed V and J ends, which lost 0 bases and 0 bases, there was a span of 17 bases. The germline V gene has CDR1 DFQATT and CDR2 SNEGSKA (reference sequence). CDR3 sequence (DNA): TGCAGTGCTAGAGACGGGGGGCTTCATTGGATGAACACTGAAGCTTTCTTT. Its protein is CSARDGGLHWMNTEAFF.

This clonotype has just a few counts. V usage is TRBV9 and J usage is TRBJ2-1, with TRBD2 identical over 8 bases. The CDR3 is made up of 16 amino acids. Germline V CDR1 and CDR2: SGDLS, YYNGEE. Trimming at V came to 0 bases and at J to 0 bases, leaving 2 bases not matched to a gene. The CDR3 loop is CASSVVSGSSYNEQFF. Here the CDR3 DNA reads TGTGCCAGCAGCGTAGTGAGCGGGAGCTCCTACAATGAGCAGTTCTTC.

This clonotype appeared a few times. The CDR3 sequence is CASSPVGQENTYEQYF. The CDR3 nucleotides are TGTGCCAGCAGCCCCGTGGGACAGGAGAATACCTACGAGCAGTACTTC. This chain connects TRBV5-5 to TRBJ2-7; 8 bases are shared with TRBD1. Unmatched junction bases numbered 11, after V lost 4 bases and J lost 2 bases. This CDR3 comprises 16 residues. The V gene's germline CDR1 is SGHKS and CDR2 YYEKEE (reference sequence).

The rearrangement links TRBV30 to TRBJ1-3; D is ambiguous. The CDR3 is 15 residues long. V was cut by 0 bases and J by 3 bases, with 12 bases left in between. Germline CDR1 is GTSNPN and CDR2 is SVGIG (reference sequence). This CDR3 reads CAWSVLGSDGNTIYF. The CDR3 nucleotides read TGTGCCTGGAGTGTATTGGGTTCTGATGGAAACACCATATATTTT.

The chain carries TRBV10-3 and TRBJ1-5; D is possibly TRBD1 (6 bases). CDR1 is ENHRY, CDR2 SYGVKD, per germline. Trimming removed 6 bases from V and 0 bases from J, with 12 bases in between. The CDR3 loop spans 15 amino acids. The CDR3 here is CAISGGQHSNQPQHF. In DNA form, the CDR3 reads TGTGCCATCAGCGGCGGACAGCATAGCAATCAGCCCCAGCATTTT.

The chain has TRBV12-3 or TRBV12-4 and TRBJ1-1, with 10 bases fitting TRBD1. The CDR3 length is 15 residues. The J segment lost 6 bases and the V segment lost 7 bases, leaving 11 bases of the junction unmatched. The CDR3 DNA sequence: TGTGCCAGCATTCTTAGGGGGACAGGGGACGCTGAAGCTTTCTTT. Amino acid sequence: CASILRGTGDAEAFF.

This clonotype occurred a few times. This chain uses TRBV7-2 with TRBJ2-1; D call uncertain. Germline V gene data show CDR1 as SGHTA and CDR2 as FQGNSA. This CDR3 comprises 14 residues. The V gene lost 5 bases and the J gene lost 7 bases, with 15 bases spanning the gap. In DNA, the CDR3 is TGTGCCAGCAGCCCTCACGTAAAGGCAAATGAGCAGTTCTTC. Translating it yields CASSPHVKANEQFF.

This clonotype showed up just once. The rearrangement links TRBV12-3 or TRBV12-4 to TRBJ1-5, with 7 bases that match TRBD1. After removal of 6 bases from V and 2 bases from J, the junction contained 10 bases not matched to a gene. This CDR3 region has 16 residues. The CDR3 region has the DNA TGTGCCAGCAGCCTGACAGGGCTCGGGGGCAATCAGCCCCAGCATTTT. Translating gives CASSLTGLGGNQPQHF.

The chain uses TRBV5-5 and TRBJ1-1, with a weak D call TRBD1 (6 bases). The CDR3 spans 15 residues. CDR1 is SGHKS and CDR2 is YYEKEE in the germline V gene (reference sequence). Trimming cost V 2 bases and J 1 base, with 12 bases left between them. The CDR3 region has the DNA TGTGCCAGCAGCTTCAGGGGAGGTGAGAACACTGAAGCTTTCTTT. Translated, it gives CASSFRGGENTEAFF.

CDR3 sequence reads: CASSYVPSGSSYNEQFF. In DNA form, the CDR3 reads TGTGCCAGCAGTTACGTCCCTAGCGGGAGCTCCTACAATGAGCAGTTCTTC. V usage is TRBV6-5 and J usage is TRBJ2-1; TRBD2 matches 10 bases. The trim removed 2 bases at V and 0 bases at J, leaving 4 bases unmatched. The V gene's germline CDR1 is MNHEY and CDR2 SVGAGI. There are 17 residues in the CDR3.

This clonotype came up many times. The CDR3 bases are TGTGCCAGCAGCTTCACAGGGTTAGAGACCCAGTACTTC. As protein: CASSFTGLETQYF. The chain combines TRBV7-9 with TRBJ2-5; weak D call: TRBD1 (6 bases). CDR1 and CDR2 (germline): SEHNR, FQNEAQ (reference sequence). The CDR3 totals 13 residues. Deletions cut 3 bases from V and 4 bases from J, with 9 bases between.

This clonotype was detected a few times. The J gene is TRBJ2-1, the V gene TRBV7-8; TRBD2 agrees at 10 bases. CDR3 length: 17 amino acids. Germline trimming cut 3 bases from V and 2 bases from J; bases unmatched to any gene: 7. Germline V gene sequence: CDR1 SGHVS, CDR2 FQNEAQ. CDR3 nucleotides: TGTGCCAGCAGCTTGGGCCCAGCGGGAGGGGCCTACAATGAGCAGTTCTTC. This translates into CASSLGPAGGAYNEQFF.

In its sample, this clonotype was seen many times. In DNA, the CDR3 is TGTGCCAGCAGTTACTCCCGTTCCTTTCGGTATGGCTACACCTTC. Amino acid sequence: CASSYSRSFRYGYTF. The genes are TRBV6-5 and TRBJ1-2; D is undetermined. Trimming cost V 0 bases and J 5 bases, with 13 bases left between them. The CDR3 spans 15 residues. Germline-derived CDR1 and CDR2 are MNHEY and SVGAGI.